Following are 5 T cell receptor beta chains from one sample sequenced in a study of blood T cell repertoires in COVID-19. The assay was immunoSEQ multiplex PCR, and TCRdb's table has in-frame clones only and misses some. The sample has about 67,000 clones, around 87% seen once. The specimen was peripheral blood. The receptors derive from a man aged 50 to 60 with active COVID-19.

The chain combines TRBV6-1 with TRBJ1-5, with D possibly matching TRBD1 (5 bases). The CDR3 covers 15 residues. V was trimmed by 1 base and J by 1 base, leaving 8 bases between them. Germline CDR1 is MNHNS and CDR2 is SASEGT. DNA of the CDR3: TGTGCCAGCAGTGAAGACGGGGGGAGCAATCAGCCCCAGCATTTT. It codes for CASSEDGGSNQPQHF.

The CDR3 spells CASSSWASSYNEQFF. The CDR3 nucleotides read TGTGCCAGCAGTTCCTGGGCAAGCTCCTACAATGAGCAGTTCTTC. The chain has TRBV6-2 or TRBV6-3 and TRBJ2-1; D is ambiguous. Trimming left V 4 bases short and J 0 bases short, with 10 bases between. Germline assignment: CDR1 MNHEY and CDR2 SVGEGT. The CDR3 consists of 15 residues.

The chain combines TRBV5-4 with TRBJ2-5; 7 bases align to TRBD2. Germline CDR1 and CDR2: SGHNT and YYREEE (reference sequence). This CDR3 contains 10 residues. DNA of the CDR3: TGTCTAGCGGAAAAAGAGACCCAGTACTTC. Translating gives CLAEKETQYF. Complete variable domain (other parts from reference TRBV5-4 and TRBJ2-5): ETGVTQSPTHLIKTRGQQVTLRCSSQSGHNTVSWYQQALGQGPQFIFQYYREEENGRGNFPPRFSGLQFPNYSSELNVNALELDDSALYLCLAEKETQYFGPGTRLLVL.

The chain uses TRBV25-1 and TRBJ2-2; 11 bases align to TRBD1. The CDR3 consists of 14 residues. Germline CDR1 MGHDK, CDR2 SYGVNS. With 6 bases clipped from V and 6 bases from J, the junction kept 3 bases outside the gene matches. The CDR3 region has the DNA TGTGCCAGCAGCTCGGGACAGGGGGCCGGGGAGCTGTTTTTT. Amino acid sequence: CASSSGQGAGELFF. Based on the CDR3 plus reference TRBV25-1 and TRBJ2-2, the full variable domain is EADIYQTPRYLVIGTGKKITLECSQTMGHDKMYWYQQDPGMELHLIHYSYGVNSTEKGDLSSESTVSRIRTEHFPLTLESARPSHTSQYLCASSSGQGAGELFFGEGSRLTVL.

V and J are TRBV7-9 and TRBJ1-2; 8 bases fit TRBD1. Germline CDR1 is SEHNR and CDR2 is FQNEAQ (reference sequence). V trimming: 5 bases; J trimming: 7 bases; junction bases outside the gene matches: 9. The CDR3 consists of 14 residues. In DNA, the CDR3 is TGTGCCAGCAGCGATACGGACAGGGAGGGTGGCTACACCTTC. Its translation: CASSDTDREGGYTF.